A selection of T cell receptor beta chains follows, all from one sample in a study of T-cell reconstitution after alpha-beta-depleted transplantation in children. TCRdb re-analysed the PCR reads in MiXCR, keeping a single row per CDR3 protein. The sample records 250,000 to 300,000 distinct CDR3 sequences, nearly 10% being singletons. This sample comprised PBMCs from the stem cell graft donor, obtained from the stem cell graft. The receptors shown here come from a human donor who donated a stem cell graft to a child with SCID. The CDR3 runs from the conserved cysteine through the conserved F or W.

CAATSGGVQETQYF TRBV10-3
CASSLETGGDYEQYF TRBV7-8
CSARGGRATTYEQYF TRBV20-1
CASSPGTDNQPQHF TRBV12-3/TRBV12-4
CASSPSTGGSVEQYF TRBV18
CASSRAGQGTDTQYF TRBV6-1
CASSPYHQGVGTDTQYF TRBV3-1
CASSPITAPNTGELFF TRBV7-3
CASSLDSGGSYNEQFF TRBV5-1
CSAKKPGPYEQYF TRBV20-1
CASSLVDGYGYTF TRBV7-2
CASRSGTENSPLHF TRBV5-1
CASSGDTGNIQYF TRBV6-2/TRBV6-3
CASSQDTSLNTEAFF TRBV4-2
CAISSRLESQETQYF TRBV10-3
CASSLITDTQYF TRBV7-9
CASQLSAGRPNTEAFF TRBV5-1
CASSLSVIVGQVSYEQYF TRBV5-1
CAIGPSGTQNTEAFF TRBV10-3
CASSLVERGPFTDTQYF TRBV12-3/TRBV12-4
CASSQVKAGELFF TRBV4-1
CASSLGIGFSYEQYF TRBV7-6